A single sample is the source of the 27 T cell receptor beta chains below, sequenced in a study of T cell repertoires in cytomegalovirus infection. In TCRdb, the reads were re-called with MiXCR into one record per CDR3 protein. The sample contains under 100,000 distinct CDR3 sequences, more than 3.5% of which appear only once. Specimen: PBMCs. Source of these receptors: a human donor in good health (CMV status not recorded). Some clones in this sample may be carry-over from other donors' samples.

This clonotype occurred many times. CDR3 residues: CSARDILTQETQYF. In DNA, the CDR3 is TGCAGTGCTAGAGATATCCTGACCCAAGAGACCCAGTACTTC. The rearrangement uses TRBV20-1 and TRBJ2-5; D is undetermined. The germline gives CDR1 DFQATT, CDR2 SNEGSKA (reference sequence). The CDR3 spans 14 residues. V was pared by 0 bases and J by 1 base, with 9 bases between.

Ten or more counts support this clonotype. This chain connects TRBV4-3 to TRBJ2-5, with D possibly called TRBD1 or TRBD2 (6 bases each). The V gene lost 1 base and the J gene lost 6 bases, with 15 bases spanning the gap. Germline V gene lookup returns CDR1 LGHNA and CDR2 YSLEER. The CDR3 contains 15 residues. CDR3 coding DNA: TGCGCCAGCAGCCAAGTTCCGGGGGCCGATCAGACCCAGTACTTC. Translated, it gives CASSQVPGADQTQYF.

Many counts were recorded for this clonotype. The V call is TRBV10-3, the J call TRBJ1-1, with TRBD1 matching 9 bases. This CDR3 is built from 16 residues. The germline CDR1 and CDR2 sequences are ENHRY and SYGVKD. The V and J ends lost 10 bases and 0 bases, in that order; junction bases with no gene match: 12. The CDR3 nucleotides are TGTGCCACCAGCCTAGGACAGGGGCTCATGAACACTGAAGCTTTCTTT. It translates to CATSLGQGLMNTEAFF.

This clonotype occurred many times. The gene calls are TRBV20-1 and TRBJ2-7, with 7 nucleotides matching TRBD1. CDR3 size: 13 residues. After removal of 5 bases from V and 2 bases from J, the junction contained 6 bases not matched to a gene. Germline CDR1 is DFQATT and CDR2 is SNEGSKA (reference sequence). CDR3 protein: CSAGQALTYEQYF. In DNA form, the CDR3 reads TGCAGTGCTGGACAGGCCCTCACCTACGAGCAGTACTTC.

This clonotype was seen at least ten times. The chain combines TRBV27 with TRBJ1-2; D perhaps matches TRBD1 (5 bases). The CDR3 length is 11 residues. CDR1 and CDR2 (germline): MNHEY, SMNVEV (reference sequence). Trimming took 8 bases from V and 8 from J, leaving 12 bases between them. CDR3 sequence reads: CASSSGFGYTF. The DNA of the CDR3 is TGTGCCAGCTCATCAGGGTTCGGCTACACCTTC.

This clonotype was detected many times. DNA for the CDR3: TGTGCCAGCACCCTGACAGGCCTCTCTGGGGCCAACGTCCTGACTTTC. Its protein product is CASTLTGLSGANVLTF. V usage is TRBV12-3 or TRBV12-4 and J usage is TRBJ2-6; D is perhaps TRBD1 (6 bases). V lost 7 bases, J lost 0 bases, and 13 bases lay in between. There are 16 residues in the CDR3.

This clonotype was picked up many times. This chain links TRBV7-8 with TRBJ2-6; TRBD1 is a possible D gene (6 bases). Trimming shortened V by 6 bases and J by 0 bases, and 15 bases separated the two germline ends. Germline CDR1 SGHVS, CDR2 FQNEAQ. This CDR3 contains 17 residues. The DNA for the CDR3 is TGTGCCAGCAGGTCCGGGACATCGCTCTCTGGGGCCAACGTCCTGACTTTC. This encodes CASRSGTSLSGANVLTF.

This clonotype was recorded many times. This chain joins TRBV7-8 and TRBJ2-2; the D gene is possibly TRBD2 (6 bases). CDR1 and CDR2 (germline): SGHVS, FQNEAQ. Trimming pared 1 base from V and 0 bases from J, leaving 15 bases between. This CDR3 region has 18 residues. The CDR3 DNA is TGTGCCAGCAGCTTAGTATGGGCGGGGTCGACGAACACCGGGGAGCTGTTTTTT. It is translated as CASSLVWAGSTNTGELFF.

This clonotype was seen many times. This chain joins TRBV7-2 and TRBJ2-1, with D possibly TRBD1 on 6 matching bases. V gave up 4 bases and J gave up 9 bases, with 16 bases separating them. The CDR3 totals 14 residues. CDR1 is SGHTA, CDR2 FQGNSA, per germline. The CDR3 nucleotides read TGTGCCAGCAGCTATTCAACAGGGCTGGGTGAGCAGTTCTTC. As protein: CASSYSTGLGEQFF.

This clonotype was counted ten times or more. This sequence joins TRBV20-1 and TRBJ2-3; D perhaps matches TRBD1 (7 bases). CDR3 length: 15 residues. Per the germline V gene, CDR1 is DFQATT and CDR2 is SNEGSKA (reference sequence). V dropped 7 bases and J dropped 0 bases, with 17 bases sitting between them. The CDR3 DNA follows: TGCAGTGTTAAGAGGAGGGGGCTCAGCACAGATACGCAGTATTTT. This gives the protein CSVKRRGLSTDTQYF.

This clonotype showed up many times. V gene TRBV6-2 or TRBV6-3 combines with J gene TRBJ1-2; D gene uncertain. V lost 2 bases, J lost 2 bases, and 12 bases lay in between. Germline CDR1 is MNHEY and CDR2 is SVGEGT. The CDR3 is made up of 15 amino acids. Written as DNA, the CDR3 is TGTGCCAGCAGTTACCGTGCCAGTAGGAACTATGGCTACACCTTC. Translating it yields CASSYRASRNYGYTF.

In its sample, this clonotype was seen many times. This rearrangement joins TRBV6-2 or TRBV6-3 to TRBJ2-7, with TRBD1 matching 7 bases. The CDR3 is 13 amino acids. The V and J ends lost 8 bases and 3 bases, in that order; junction bases with no gene match: 7. The germline CDR1 and CDR2 sequences are MNHEY and SVGEGT. DNA of the CDR3: TGTGCCAGCGTACGGGACAGTAACTACGAGCAGTACTTC. Translated: CASVRDSNYEQYF.

This clonotype was picked up many times. The chain carries TRBV11-2 and TRBJ2-3, with 8 bases aligning to TRBD2. The ends lost 4 bases at V and 2 bases at J; junction bases unmatched: 8. Looked up from germline, CDR1 is SGHAT and CDR2 is FQNNGV. CDR3 length equals 16 residues. In DNA form, the CDR3 reads TGTGCCAGCAGCTCCCCTAGCGGGTTACCCACAGATACGCAGTATTTT. Protein sequence: CASSSPSGLPTDTQYF.

This clonotype occurred many times. The J gene is TRBJ2-7, the V gene TRBV19, with a weak D call TRBD2 (6 bases). The V end lost 4 bases, the J end lost 3 bases, and 16 bases lay between the germline ends. The CDR3 is 15 amino acids. The V gene's germline CDR1 is LNHDA and CDR2 SQIVND (reference sequence). The CDR3 bases are TGTGCCAGTAGTAAGCCTGCGGGGACCCGCTACGAGCAGTACTTC. Protein product: CASSKPAGTRYEQYF.

This clonotype was counted ten times or more. The chain joins TRBV6-2 or TRBV6-3 to TRBJ2-7, with 7 bases matching TRBD1. The length of the CDR3 is 14 residues. J lost 7 bases, V lost 6 bases, and 12 bases had no gene match. The germline V gene has CDR1 MNHEY and CDR2 SVGEGT. CDR3 DNA: TGTGCCAGCAGCTCTACGAGACAGGGTCTGGAGCAGTACTTC. Translation: CASSSTRQGLEQYF.

This clonotype has a count of ten or more. CDR3 loop: CATSPGGGRPQHF. CDR3 nucleotide sequence: TGTGCCACCAGCCCAGGGGGCGGGAGGCCCCAGCATTTT. The rearrangement joins TRBV15 to TRBJ1-5, with 8 bases that match TRBD1. V shed 5 bases and J 9 bases; nucleotides not matched to a gene: 6. The CDR3 has 13 amino acids. Per the germline V gene, CDR1 is LNHNV and CDR2 is YYDKDF (reference sequence).

This clonotype was seen repeatedly, ten times or more. J is TRBJ1-5 and V is TRBV7-2; the match to TRBD1 covers 8 bases. V shed 6 bases, J shed 7 bases, and the junction held 5 bases outside the gene matches. The V gene's germline CDR1 is SGHTA and CDR2 FQGNSA. The CDR3 consists of 13 residues. The DNA of the CDR3 is TGTGCCAGCAGTTCGGACAGGGAACAGCCCCAGCATTTT. This codes for CASSSDREQPQHF.

This clonotype was detected ten times or more. The chain joins TRBV6-6 to TRBJ2-1; 8 bases align to TRBD2. CDR3 length: 17 residues. Germline V gives CDR1 MNHNY, CDR2 SVGAGI (reference sequence). The junction had 18 bases not matched to a gene; V was cut back by 6 bases and J by 8 bases. The CDR3 is CASRRPGERGSLDEQFF. The CDR3 bases are TGTGCCAGCAGGCGACCTGGGGAGCGGGGGTCTCTGGATGAGCAGTTCTTC.

This clonotype was seen repeatedly, ten times or more. The rearrangement joins TRBV7-2 to TRBJ1-3; possible D gene TRBD1, 5 bases. V gave up 5 bases and J gave up 3 bases, with 8 bases separating them. This CDR3 is 13 amino acids long. Germline CDR1 reads SGHTA; CDR2 reads FQGNSA. DNA for the CDR3: TGTGCCAGCAGCGCAGGGCGTGGAAACACCATATATTTT. Translation: CASSAGRGNTIYF.

This clonotype was picked up many times. The chain has TRBV7-2 and TRBJ2-3; 9 bases are shared with TRBD2. Germline CDR1 and CDR2: SGHTA and FQGNSA. V was pared by 4 bases and J by 3 bases, with 8 bases of the junction left unmatched. The CDR3 runs to 16 residues. For the CDR3, the DNA is TGTGCCAGCAGCTCTGGTAGCGGGAGAGTGACAGATACGCAGTATTTT. As protein: CASSSGSGRVTDTQYF.

This clonotype was picked up many times. The chain employs TRBV4-3 and TRBJ2-5; D not resolved. The CDR3 totals 13 residues. The V and J ends lost 4 bases and 5 bases respectively, with 11 bases between them. CDR1 is LGHNA and CDR2 is YSLEER in the germline V gene. CDR3 region: CASSPEFTETQYF. Written as DNA, the CDR3 is TGCGCCAGCAGCCCAGAGTTTACGGAGACCCAGTACTTC.

This clonotype was detected ten times or more. The chain is built from TRBV28 and TRBJ1-1; D uncertain. Between the trimmed V and J ends, which lost 6 bases and 4 bases, there was a span of 18 bases. Looked up from germline, CDR1 is MDHEN and CDR2 is SYDVKM. The CDR3 runs 15 residues. Here the CDR3 DNA reads TGTGCCAGCAGCAACCCCGACCAAGCGGGCACTGAAGCTTTCTTT. Translating it yields CASSNPDQAGTEAFF.

This clonotype was counted at least ten times. The genes are TRBV2 and TRBJ1-5; D unclear. The V end was cut by 1 base, the J end by 3 bases, with 7 bases between. This CDR3 spans 14 amino acids. CDR1 and CDR2 (germline): SNHLY, FYNNEI. CDR3 sequence: CASSEEQPNQPQHF. The DNA of the CDR3 is TGTGCCAGCAGTGAAGAACAGCCCAATCAGCCCCAGCATTTT.

The table lists this clonotype with many counts. This chain uses TRBV29-1 with TRBJ2-5; a possible D gene is TRBD2 (6 bases). Trimming cost V 7 bases and J 2 bases, with 17 bases left between them. The CDR3 extends over 14 amino acids. Germline V CDR1 and CDR2: SQVTM, ANQGSEA. CDR3 loop: CSGTPGLPQETQYF. CDR3 sequence (DNA): TGCAGCGGGACCCCGGGACTTCCTCAAGAGACCCAGTACTTC.

This clonotype was observed many times. The V and J genes are TRBV4-2 and TRBJ2-7; D may be TRBD1 (7 bases). The germline CDR1 and CDR2 sequences are LGHNA and YNFKEQ. V shed 3 bases and J shed 5 bases, with 11 bases lying between them. The CDR3 extends over 13 amino acids. CDR3 amino acids: CASSQQGGHEQYF. The CDR3 coding sequence is TGTGCCAGCAGCCAGCAGGGGGGCCACGAGCAGTACTTC.

This clonotype was observed at least ten times. This chain's CDR3 is CASQRTSGGDYNEQFF. In DNA form, the CDR3 reads TGTGCCAGCCAAAGGACTAGCGGGGGGGATTACAATGAGCAGTTCTTC. The chain combines TRBV7-9 with TRBJ2-1; TRBD2 matches at 15 bases. V was clipped by 8 bases and J by 4 bases; unmatched bases: 6. The CDR3 contains 16 residues. Germline CDR1 is SEHNR and CDR2 is FQNEAQ (reference sequence).

At least ten counts were recorded for this clonotype. The chain has TRBV6-6 and TRBJ1-6; D perhaps matches TRBD1 (6 bases). The CDR3 is 14 residues long. Germline V CDR1 and CDR2: MNHNY, SVGAGI (reference sequence). Trimming left V 10 bases short and J 5 bases short, with 15 bases between. This chain's CDR3 is CATGAGTHNSPLHF. CDR3 DNA: TGTGCCACCGGGGCCGGGACACATAATTCACCCCTCCACTTT.